This record covers a single T cell receptor (beta chain). The antigen is unknown. TCRdb reprocessed the 5' RACE reads with MiXCR, giving one entry per CDR3 protein. The table includes about 46,000 distinct CDR3 sequences, around 26% detected once. CD25-based Treg depletion was applied to purified naive CD4+ T cells. Study results and caveats: The larger cohort examined one V-J beta rearrangement, not whole repertoires.

CDR1 is MNHEY and CDR2 is SMNVEV in the germline V gene (reference sequence). The CDR3 has 15 amino acids. With 6 bases clipped from V and 1 base from J, the junction kept 5 bases outside the gene matches. The chain combines TRBV27 with TRBJ2-7; TRBD2 agrees at 11 bases. The sequence came from a female donor with breast cancer. Input material: naive CD4+ T cells sorted from blood. Subset in this sample: naive CD4+ T cells, CD4+CD45RA+CD25-. The CDR3 nucleotides are TGTGCCAGCAGGTATAGACTAGCGGGATCCTACGAGCAGTACTTC. Its translation: CASRYRLAGSYEQYF.